These 13 T cell receptor beta chains originate from one sample sequenced in a study of post-analysis software for immune sequencing data (dated by TCRdb to 2013 to 2016). Study-wide conclusions, independent of this receptor: About 5 TRBV segments, including TRBV5-6, TRBV5-1 and TRBV20-1, were significantly more frequent in patients than controls.

The library was prepared using PCR. Sequencer: Illumina HiSeq 2500. To reduce PCR and sequencing biases, unique molecular identifiers were incorporated into the TCR beta cDNA libraries. Using fastp trimming at Q25 and MiXCR clonotype assembly, TCRdb reanalyzed the public sequencing data and kept in-frame beta chains. Merged by CDR3 protein, the rows form single entries marked with the most common genes and DNA. The sample table shows 750,000 to 950,000 distinct CDR3 sequences, and under 70% are seen once. The ten largest clones capture roughly 4.4% of the sample. No antigen is known for these receptors. The material sequenced was blood. The receptors were sampled from a girl between 5 and 17 years old with multiple sclerosis.

This chain uses TRBV20-1 with TRBJ2-6; no clear D gene. The V and J ends lost 6 bases and 1 base respectively, with 7 bases between them. Germline lookup yields CDR1 DFQATT and CDR2 SNEGSKA (reference sequence). The CDR3 loop spans 13 amino acids. The CDR3 nucleotides read TGCAGTGCCTCAAAGTCTGGGGCCAACGTCCTGACTTTC. It is translated as CSASKSGANVLTF.

This clonotype was detected a few times. The chain carries TRBV29-1 and TRBJ1-5; D is possibly TRBD1 (6 bases). Germline CDR1 is SQVTM and CDR2 is ANQGSEA. This CDR3 comprises 17 residues. Trimming left V 7 bases short and J 0 bases short, with 22 bases between. CDR3 sequence (DNA): TGCAGCGGGGAGGATACAGGGAAAAACATTAGCAATCAGCCCCAGCATTTT. This codes for CSGEDTGKNISNQPQHF.

V and J are TRBV7-9 and TRBJ2-1; 16 bases agree with TRBD2. The ends lost 1 base at V and 8 bases at J; junction bases unmatched: 2. CDR1 is SEHNR, CDR2 FQNEAQ, per germline (reference sequence). The CDR3 is 16 residues long. In nucleotides, the CDR3 is TGTGCCAGCAGCTTAGTGGGGACTAGCGGGAGGGATGAGCAGTTCTTC. Protein: CASSLVGTSGRDEQFF. Supplemented by reference TRBV7-9 and TRBJ2-1, the full variable domain reads DTGVSQNPRHKITKRGQNVTFRCDPISEHNRLYWYRQTLGQGPEFLTYFQNEAQLEKSRLLSDRFSAERPKGSFSTLEIQRTEQGDSAMYLCASSLVGTSGRDEQFFGPGTRLTVL.

This clonotype has only one observation. The chain links TRBV15 to TRBJ2-1, with 7 bases lining up with TRBD1. CDR3 length: 15 residues. The germline CDR1 and CDR2 sequences are LNHNV and YYDKDF (reference sequence). With V trimmed by 0 bases and J by 6 bases, 5 bases remained unmatched. CDR3 nucleotides: TGTGCCACCAGCAGAGATGGACAGGAAGGCAATGAGCAGTTCTTC. This translates into CATSRDGQEGNEQFF. The full variable domain, completed using reference TRBV15 and TRBJ2-1, is DAMVIQNPRYQVTQFGKPVTLSCSQTLNHNVMYWYQQKSSQAPKLLFHYYDKDFNNEADTPDNFQSRRPNTSFCFLDIRSPGLGDTAMYLCATSRDGQEGNEQFFGPGTRLTVL.

V gene TRBV20-1 combines with J gene TRBJ2-1; D may be TRBD1 or TRBD2 (5 bases each). The length of the CDR3 is 12 residues. V gave up 3 bases and J gave up 9 bases, with 12 bases separating them. Germline CDR1 reads DFQATT; CDR2 reads SNEGSKA (reference sequence). The CDR3: CSASGAGREQFF. The CDR3 nucleotides read TGCAGTGCTAGCGGGGCTGGACGTGAGCAGTTCTTC.

The chain is built from TRBV7-9 and TRBJ1-1, with a weak D call TRBD1 (5 bases). Trimming removed 4 bases at V and 3 bases at J, with 15 bases between. The CDR3 runs 15 residues. Per the germline V gene, CDR1 is SEHNR and CDR2 is FQNEAQ (reference sequence). The CDR3 nucleotides read TGTGCCAGCAGCTCATACGGGGGGACGGACACTGAAGCTTTCTTT. Translating it yields CASSSYGGTDTEAFF.

In nucleotides, the CDR3 is TGCAGTGCTAGAGAACGGGACAGTGGCAACTACGAGCAGTACTTC. Amino acids: CSARERDSGNYEQYF. J is TRBJ2-7 and V is TRBV20-1, with 7 bases that match TRBD1. The V segment lost 0 bases and the J segment 3 bases; nucleotides outside the gene matches: 8. The CDR3 is 15 residues long. CDR1 and CDR2 (germline): DFQATT, SNEGSKA (reference sequence).

The chain joins TRBV10-3 to TRBJ1-5; D is uncertain. The germline CDR1 and CDR2 sequences are ENHRY and SYGVKD. V was clipped by 3 bases and J by 3 bases, with 6 bases between them. The CDR3 runs 13 residues. The CDR3, as DNA: TGTGCCATCAGTGAAGGTATCAATCAGCCCCAGCATTTT. This encodes CAISEGINQPQHF.

The V and J genes are TRBV20-1 and TRBJ2-3; 14 nucleotides agree with TRBD2. Losses at the gene ends were 4 bases for V and 2 bases for J; bases not matched to a gene: 5. Looked up from germline, CDR1 is DFQATT and CDR2 is SNEGSKA (reference sequence). CDR3 size: 16 residues. The CDR3 protein is CSATGTSGGYTDTQYF. As DNA, the CDR3 is TGCAGTGCTACCGGGACTAGCGGGGGTTACACAGATACGCAGTATTTT.

CDR3 nucleotides: TGTGCCAGGAGTACAGGGGGCCACCAAGAGACCCAGTACTTC. Protein product: CARSTGGHQETQYF. The chain uses TRBV7-2 and TRBJ2-5, with 9 bases fitting TRBD1. V was pared by 9 bases and J by 0 bases, with 5 bases of the junction left unmatched. Germline V gene lookup returns CDR1 SGHTA and CDR2 FQGNSA. This CDR3 comprises 14 residues.

The V call is TRBV9, the J call TRBJ1-1; no reliable D call. The V end lost 5 bases, the J end lost 1 base, and 9 bases lay between the germline ends. Germline V gene data show CDR1 as SGDLS and CDR2 as YYNGEE. CDR3 length: 13 residues. CDR3 protein: CASRRAGNTEAFF. Written as DNA, the CDR3 is TGTGCCAGCAGGAGGGCAGGGAACACTGAAGCTTTCTTT.

V and J are TRBV21-1 and TRBJ2-6; the table's D call, TRBD1, has no DNA check behind it. TRBV21-1 is noted as a pseudogene. The CDR3 sequence is 19 residues long. Here the CDR3 reads CASSNPRTGGRKGANVLTF. The CDR3 nucleotides are TGTGCCAGCAGCAACCCTCGGACAGGGGGGCGCAAGGGGGCCAACGTCCTGACTTTC.

J is TRBJ1-5 and V is TRBV7-9; D unclear. The CDR3 is 13 amino acids. Trimming removed 1 base at V and 6 bases at J, with 7 bases between. Germline V gene lookup returns CDR1 SEHNR and CDR2 FQNEAQ (reference sequence). The chain's CDR3 is CASSLGQSQPQHF. CDR3 in DNA: TGTGCCAGCAGCTTAGGGCAGAGTCAGCCCCAGCATTTT.